This TCR beta chain was identified during a study of cytomegalovirus exposure and HLA in healthy donors. Losses at the gene ends were 3 bases for V and 2 bases for J; bases not matched to a gene: 12. The CDR3 has 18 residues. The V gene's germline CDR1 is SGHTS and CDR2 YDEGEE. Clones were sequenced by immunoSEQ multiplex PCR, and TCRdb holds only the in-frame ones, with some missing. This table has roughly 120,000 clones, about 85% appearing once. Broader study findings: Specific recognition of CMV antigens was confirmed in vitro for three chains (all CMV-associated).

For this clone: Its specificity is unknown.

This sequence joins TRBV5-8 and TRBJ1-4; 8 positions agree with TRBD1. What was sequenced was PBMCs. The receptor was derived from a young man in good health and CMV-seropositive. The CDR3 DNA sequence: TGTGCCAGCAGCTACGGCCTCGGGACAGGTGGGACTAATGAAAAACTGTTTTTT. Translation: CASSYGLGTGGTNEKLFF.